These 11 T cell receptor beta chains were sequenced from one sample in a study of T cell repertoires in cytomegalovirus infection (dated by TCRdb to about 2019). What these receptors recognize is not known. The sample's treatment or condition label is to be understood as: in vitro stimulation with specific CMV peptide epitopes to enrich CMV-specific T cells. Sequencing relied on an Illumina HiSeq 1500. The public reads were run again by TCRdb, first through fastp at Q25 and then through MiXCR, and only productive beta chains were kept. A single entry per CDR3 protein holds the most common genes and DNA from its merged rows. Counted in this sample were approximately 350,000 distinct CDR3 sequences; roughly 34% of them appeared once. The leading ten clones occupy approximately 13% of the sample. Sequencing used cultured PBMCs, obtained from culture after CMV antigen stimulation. The receptors were gathered from a human donor in good health (CMV status not recorded). Some clones in this sample may be carry-over from other donors' samples.

This chain uses TRBV5-1 with TRBJ1-2; tentative D call: TRBD1 (6 bases). The CDR3 covers 15 residues. The germline V gene encodes CDR1 SGHRS and CDR2 YFSETQ. Trimming took off 1 base at V and 4 bases at J, with 14 bases between the two ends. Written as DNA, the CDR3 is TGCGCCAGCAGCTTGTATGCAGGGGATGGCTATGGCTACACCTTC. This sequence encodes CASSLYAGDGYGYTF.

In this sample, this clonotype turned up a few times. The chain combines TRBV12-3 or TRBV12-4 with TRBJ1-2; TRBD1 agrees at 9 bases. After removal of 5 bases from V and 13 bases from J, the junction contained 11 bases not matched to a gene. This CDR3 contains 13 residues. Here the CDR3 reads CASSPLGTGKVTF. The CDR3 bases are TGTGCCAGCAGTCCCCTGGGGACAGGGAAGGTCACCTTC.

This clonotype was seen repeatedly, ten times or more. The V and J genes are TRBV7-2 and TRBJ2-1; maybe TRBD2 (5 bases). V was shortened by 5 bases and J by 4 bases, with 12 bases between the two germline ends. Germline V lookup: CDR1 SGHTA, CDR2 FQGNSA. The CDR3 runs to 14 residues. The CDR3 DNA sequence: TGTGCCAGCAGCCCCGGCGGAGGATACAATGAGCAGTTCTTC. Protein product: CASSPGGGYNEQFF.

This clonotype was counted between two and nine times. The rearrangement uses TRBV5-6 and TRBJ1-2, with 7 bases aligning to TRBD1. Trimming at V came to 0 bases and at J to 8 bases, leaving 7 bases not matched to a gene. Germline values: CDR1 SGHDT, CDR2 YYEEEE. The CDR3 is 14 amino acids. The CDR3 loop is CASSLDRGLGGYTF. In DNA, the CDR3 is TGTGCCAGCAGCTTGGACAGGGGACTTGGAGGCTACACCTTC.

In its sample, this clonotype was seen a few times. The chain links TRBV11-3 to TRBJ1-2; 7 bases align to TRBD1. The V and J ends lost 7 bases and 1 base, in that order; junction bases with no gene match: 6. CDR1 SGHNT and CDR2 YENEEA come from the germline V gene. The length of the CDR3 is 14 residues. CDR3 sequence reads: CASTHRGDNYGYTF. Written as DNA, the CDR3 is TGTGCCAGCACCCACAGGGGTGATAACTATGGCTACACCTTC.

The chain combines TRBV5-1 with TRBJ2-5, with 7 bases identical to TRBD1. CDR3 length: 14 residues. The ends lost 4 bases at V and 2 bases at J; junction bases unmatched: 5. Per the germline V gene, CDR1 is SGHRS and CDR2 is YFSETQ. The CDR3 nucleotides read TGCGCCAGCAGCCGGGGACAGCAGCAAGAGACCCAGTACTTC. Amino acid sequence: CASSRGQQQETQYF.

The chain employs TRBV4-1 and TRBJ2-7, with a possible D match to TRBD1 (6 bases). V lost 1 base to trimming and J lost 5 bases, with 6 bases between them. The CDR3 consists of 12 residues. CDR1 is MGHRA and CDR2 is YSYEKL in the germline V gene. In nucleotides, the CDR3 is TGCGCCAGCAGCCAAGGGGACAACGAGCAGTACTTC. This encodes CASSQGDNEQYF.

The V call is TRBV4-1, the J call TRBJ2-1, with TRBD2 identical over 10 bases. Per the germline V gene, CDR1 is MGHRA and CDR2 is YSYEKL. J lost 4 bases, V lost 5 bases, and 8 bases had no gene match. The CDR3 runs 16 residues. CDR3 bases: TGCGCCAGCAGCATTTCCGGGACTAGCGTTTACAATGAGCAGTTCTTC. Its translation is CASSISGTSVYNEQFF.

This clonotype turned up a few times. This chain uses TRBV7-2 with TRBJ2-1, with D perhaps matching TRBD2 (5 bases). CDR3 size: 13 residues. CDR1 SGHTA and CDR2 FQGNSA come from the germline V gene. Trimming removed 7 bases at V and 4 bases at J, with 11 bases between. CDR3 sequence: CASTRRGYNEQFF. CDR3 sequence (DNA): TGTGCCAGCACCAGACGGGGTTACAATGAGCAGTTCTTC.

This clonotype was counted only a few times. The V call is TRBV4-1, the J call TRBJ1-1; possible D gene TRBD1, 5 bases. V gave up 1 base and J gave up 10 bases, with 7 bases separating them. The length of the CDR3 is 11 residues. Per germline, CDR1 MGHRA and CDR2 YSYEKL. CDR3 in amino acids: CASSQGTRAFF. CDR3 nucleotide sequence: TGCGCCAGCAGCCAAGGGACACGAGCTTTCTTT.

This rearrangement joins TRBV10-3 to TRBJ2-1; D is unresolved. The V gene lost 5 bases and the J gene lost 0 bases, with 11 bases spanning the gap. Germline lookup yields CDR1 ENHRY and CDR2 SYGVKD. The CDR3 is made up of 15 amino acids. The CDR3 bases are TGTGCCATCAGTCCAGTGGAGAGCTCCTACAATGAGCAGTTCTTC. Its protein product is CAISPVESSYNEQFF.